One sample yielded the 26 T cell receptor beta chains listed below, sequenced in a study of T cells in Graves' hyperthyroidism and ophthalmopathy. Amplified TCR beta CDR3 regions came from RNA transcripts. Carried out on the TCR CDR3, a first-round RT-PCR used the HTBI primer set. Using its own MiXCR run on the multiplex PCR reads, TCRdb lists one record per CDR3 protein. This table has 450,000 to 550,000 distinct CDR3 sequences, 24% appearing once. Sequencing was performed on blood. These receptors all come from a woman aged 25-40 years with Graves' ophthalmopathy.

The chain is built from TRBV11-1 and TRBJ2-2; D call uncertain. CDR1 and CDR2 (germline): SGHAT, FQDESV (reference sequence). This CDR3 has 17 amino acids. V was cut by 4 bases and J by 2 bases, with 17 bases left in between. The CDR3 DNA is TGTGCCAGCAGCTGGGCCGGGTACGCCCTTAACACCGGGGAGCTGTTTTTT. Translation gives CASSWAGYALNTGELFF.

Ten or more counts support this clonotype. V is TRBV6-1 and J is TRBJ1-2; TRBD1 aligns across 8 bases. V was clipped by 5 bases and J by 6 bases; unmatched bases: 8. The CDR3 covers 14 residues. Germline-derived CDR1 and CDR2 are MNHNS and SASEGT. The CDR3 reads CASSPRGGQDGYTF. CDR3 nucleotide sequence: TGTGCCAGCAGTCCCCGGGGGGGACAGGATGGCTACACCTTC.

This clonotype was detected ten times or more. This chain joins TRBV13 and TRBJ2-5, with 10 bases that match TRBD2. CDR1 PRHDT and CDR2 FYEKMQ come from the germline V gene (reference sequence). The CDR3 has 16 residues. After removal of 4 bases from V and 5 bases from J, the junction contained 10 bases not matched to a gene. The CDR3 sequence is CASSSKRGGLSETQYF. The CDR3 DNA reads TGTGCCAGCAGCTCCAAGCGGGGGGGCCTGTCCGAGACCCAGTACTTC.

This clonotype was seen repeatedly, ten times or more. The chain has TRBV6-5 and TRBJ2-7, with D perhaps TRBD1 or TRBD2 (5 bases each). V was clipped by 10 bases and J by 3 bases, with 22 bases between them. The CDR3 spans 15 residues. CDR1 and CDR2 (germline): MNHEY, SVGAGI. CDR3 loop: CATALDGTGYYEQYF. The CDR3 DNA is TGTGCCACAGCCCTGGACGGGACGGGATACTACGAGCAGTACTTC.

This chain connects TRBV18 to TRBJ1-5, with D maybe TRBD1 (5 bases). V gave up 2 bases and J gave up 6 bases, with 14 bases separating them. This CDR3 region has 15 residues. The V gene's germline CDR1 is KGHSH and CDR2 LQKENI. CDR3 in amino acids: CASSPTGGVVQPQHF. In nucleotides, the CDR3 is TGTGCCAGCTCACCAACGGGGGGGGTCGTTCAGCCCCAGCATTTT.

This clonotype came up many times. CDR3 DNA sequence: TGCGCCAGCAGCTTTAGGGTTTCGTCCTACGAGCAGTACTTC. Translating it yields CASSFRVSSYEQYF. This chain connects TRBV5-1 to TRBJ2-7, with D hard to call. Germline V lookup: CDR1 SGHRS, CDR2 YFSETQ. This CDR3 comprises 14 residues. Trimming pared 2 bases from V and 1 base from J, leaving 10 bases between. Filled out from reference TRBV5-1 and TRBJ2-7, the complete variable domain reads KAGVTQTPRYLIKTRGQQVTLSCSPISGHRSVSWYQQTPGQGLQFLFEYFSETQRNKGNFPGRFSGRQFSNSRSEMNVSTLELGDSALYLCASSFRVSSYEQYFGPGTRLTVT.

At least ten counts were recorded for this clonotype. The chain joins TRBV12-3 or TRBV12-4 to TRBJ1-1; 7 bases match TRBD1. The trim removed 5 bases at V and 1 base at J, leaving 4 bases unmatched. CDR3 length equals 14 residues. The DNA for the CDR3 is TGTGCCAGCAGTGCCCGGACAGGGAACACTGAAGCTTTCTTT. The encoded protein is CASSARTGNTEAFF.

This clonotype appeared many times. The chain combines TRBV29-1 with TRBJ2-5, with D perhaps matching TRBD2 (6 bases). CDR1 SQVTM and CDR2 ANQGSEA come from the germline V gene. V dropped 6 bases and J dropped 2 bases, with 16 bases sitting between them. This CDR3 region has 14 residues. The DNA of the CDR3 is TGCAGCGTCGCGGGACCCAGAGGTCAAGAGACCCAGTACTTC. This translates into CSVAGPRGQETQYF.

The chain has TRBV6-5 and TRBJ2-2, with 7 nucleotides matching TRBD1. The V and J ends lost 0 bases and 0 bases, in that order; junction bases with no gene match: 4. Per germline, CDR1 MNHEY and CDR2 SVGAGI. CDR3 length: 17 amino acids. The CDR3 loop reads CASSYSVRGTNTGELFF. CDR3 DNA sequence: TGTGCCAGCAGTTACTCAGTCAGGGGGACGAACACCGGGGAGCTGTTTTTT.

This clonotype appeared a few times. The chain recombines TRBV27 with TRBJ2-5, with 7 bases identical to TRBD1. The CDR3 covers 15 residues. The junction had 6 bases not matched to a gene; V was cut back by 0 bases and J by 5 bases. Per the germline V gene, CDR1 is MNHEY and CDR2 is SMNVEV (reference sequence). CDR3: CASSLSLGGGETQYF. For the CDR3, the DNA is TGTGCCAGCAGTTTATCGCTAGGGGGCGGGGAGACCCAGTACTTC.

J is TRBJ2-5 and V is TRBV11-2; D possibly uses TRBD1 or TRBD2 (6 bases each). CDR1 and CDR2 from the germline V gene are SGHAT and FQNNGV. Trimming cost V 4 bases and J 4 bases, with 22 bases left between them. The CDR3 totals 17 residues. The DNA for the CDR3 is TGTGCCAGCAGCTCTGTAGGGGGGACAAGCCCGAGAGAGACCCAGTACTTC. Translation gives CASSSVGGTSPRETQYF.

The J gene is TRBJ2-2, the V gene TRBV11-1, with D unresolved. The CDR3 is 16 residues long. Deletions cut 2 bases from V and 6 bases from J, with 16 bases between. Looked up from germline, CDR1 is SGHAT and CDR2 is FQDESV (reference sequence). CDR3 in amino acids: CASSLHDGPLAGELFF. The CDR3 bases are TGTGCCAGCAGCTTACACGATGGGCCTTTAGCCGGGGAGCTGTTTTTT.

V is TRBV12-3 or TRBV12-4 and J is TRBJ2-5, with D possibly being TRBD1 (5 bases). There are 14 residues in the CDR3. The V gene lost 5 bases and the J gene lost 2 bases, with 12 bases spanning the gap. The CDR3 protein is CASSDQGRQETQYF. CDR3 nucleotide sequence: TGTGCCAGCAGTGATCAGGGTCGGCAAGAGACCCAGTACTTC.

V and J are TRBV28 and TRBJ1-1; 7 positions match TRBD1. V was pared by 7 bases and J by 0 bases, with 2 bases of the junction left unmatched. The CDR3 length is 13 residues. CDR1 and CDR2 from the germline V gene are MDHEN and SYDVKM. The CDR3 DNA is TGTGCCAGCAAAGGACAGGTGAACACTGAAGCTTTCTTT. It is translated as CASKGQVNTEAFF.

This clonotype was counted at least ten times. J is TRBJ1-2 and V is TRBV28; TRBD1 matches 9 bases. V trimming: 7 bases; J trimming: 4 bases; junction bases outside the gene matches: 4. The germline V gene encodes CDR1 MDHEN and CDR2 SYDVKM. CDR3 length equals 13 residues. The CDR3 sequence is CASTLTGGYGYTF. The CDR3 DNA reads TGTGCCAGCACCTTGACAGGGGGCTATGGCTACACCTTC.

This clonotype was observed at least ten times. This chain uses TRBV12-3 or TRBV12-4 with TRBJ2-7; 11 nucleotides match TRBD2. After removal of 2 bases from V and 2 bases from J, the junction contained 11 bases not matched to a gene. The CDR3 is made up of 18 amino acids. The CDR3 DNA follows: TGTGCCAGCAGTTTATCTAGCGGGGGGCCCGTAAGTACCTACGAGCAGTACTTC. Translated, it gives CASSLSSGGPVSTYEQYF.

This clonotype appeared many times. CDR3 bases: TGTGCCTGGGAAGGCCCCAGGGTCCCCTATGGCTACACCTTC. Amino acid sequence: CAWEGPRVPYGYTF. The rearrangement links TRBV30 to TRBJ1-2; a weak D match, TRBD1 (5 bases). Trimming pared 5 bases from V and 4 bases from J, leaving 17 bases between. Germline lookup yields CDR1 GTSNPN and CDR2 SVGIG (reference sequence). The CDR3 is 14 amino acids.

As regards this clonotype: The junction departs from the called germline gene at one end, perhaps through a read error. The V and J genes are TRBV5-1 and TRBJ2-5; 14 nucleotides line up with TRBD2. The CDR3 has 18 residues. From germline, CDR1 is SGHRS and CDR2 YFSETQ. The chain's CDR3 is CASSLGTSGGPYQDTQYF. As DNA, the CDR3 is TGCGCCAGCAGCTTGGGGACTAGCGGGGGGCCGTATCAAGATACCCAGTACTTC.

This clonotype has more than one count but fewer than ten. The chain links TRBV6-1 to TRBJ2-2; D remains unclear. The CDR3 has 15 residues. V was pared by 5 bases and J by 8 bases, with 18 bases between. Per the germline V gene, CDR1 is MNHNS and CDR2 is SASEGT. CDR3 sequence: CASSTPSDVVGELFF. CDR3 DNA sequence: TGTGCCAGCAGTACCCCATCCGACGTGGTTGGGGAGCTGTTTTTT.

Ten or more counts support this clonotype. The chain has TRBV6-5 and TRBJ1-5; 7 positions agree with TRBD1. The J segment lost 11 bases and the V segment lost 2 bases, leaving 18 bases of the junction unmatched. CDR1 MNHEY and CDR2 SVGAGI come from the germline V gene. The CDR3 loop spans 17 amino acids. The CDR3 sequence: CASSYDRTGGLGVTQHF. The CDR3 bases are TGTGCCAGCAGTTACGATAGGACAGGAGGGCTTGGGGTGACCCAGCATTTT.

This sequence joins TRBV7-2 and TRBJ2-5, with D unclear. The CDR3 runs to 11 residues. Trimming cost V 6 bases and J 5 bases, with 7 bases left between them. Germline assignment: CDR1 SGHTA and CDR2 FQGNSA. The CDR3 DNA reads TGTGCCAGCAGACGTTCGGAGACCCAGTACTTC. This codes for CASRRSETQYF.

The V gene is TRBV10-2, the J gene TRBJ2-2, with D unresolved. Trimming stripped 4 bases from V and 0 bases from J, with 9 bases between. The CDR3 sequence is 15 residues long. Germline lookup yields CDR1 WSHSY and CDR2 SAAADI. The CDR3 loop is CASSGTNPNTGELFF. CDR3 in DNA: TGCGCCAGCAGTGGTACCAACCCGAACACCGGGGAGCTGTTTTTT.

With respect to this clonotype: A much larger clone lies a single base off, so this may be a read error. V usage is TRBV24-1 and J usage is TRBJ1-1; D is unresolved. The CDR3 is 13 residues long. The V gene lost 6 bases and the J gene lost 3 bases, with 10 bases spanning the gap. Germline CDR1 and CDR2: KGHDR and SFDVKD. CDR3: CATSFGSDTEAFF. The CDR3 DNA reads TGTGCCACCAGTTTCGGGTCAGACACTGAAGCTTTCTTT.

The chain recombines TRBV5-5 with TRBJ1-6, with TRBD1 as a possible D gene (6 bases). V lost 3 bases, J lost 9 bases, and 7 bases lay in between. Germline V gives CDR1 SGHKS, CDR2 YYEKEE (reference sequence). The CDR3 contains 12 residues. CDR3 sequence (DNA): TGTGCCAGCAGCTGGGGGGCTTCACCCCTCCACTTT. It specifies CASSWGASPLHF.

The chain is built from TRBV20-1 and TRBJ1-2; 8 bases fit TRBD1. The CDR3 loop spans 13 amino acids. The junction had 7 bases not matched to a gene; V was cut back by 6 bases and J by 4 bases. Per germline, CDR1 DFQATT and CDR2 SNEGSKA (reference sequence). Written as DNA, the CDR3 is TGCAGTGCCTATACAGGGGGTCGCTATGGCTACACCTTC. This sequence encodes CSAYTGGRYGYTF.

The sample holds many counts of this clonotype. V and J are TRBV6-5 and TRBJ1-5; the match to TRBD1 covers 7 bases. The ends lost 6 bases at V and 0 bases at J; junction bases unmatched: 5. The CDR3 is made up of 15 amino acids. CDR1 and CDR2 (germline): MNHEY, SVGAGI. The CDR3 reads CASRMGQTSNQPQHF. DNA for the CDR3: TGTGCCAGCAGGATGGGACAGACTAGCAATCAGCCCCAGCATTTT.